A single sample gave rise to the 28 T cell receptor beta chains below, sequenced in a study of cytomegalovirus exposure and HLA in healthy donors. PCR involved 60 Vbeta and 13 Jbeta primers. Sequenced by immunoSEQ multiplex PCR; TCRdb stores in-frame clones only, minus some. The sample has some 140,000 clones, roughly four fifths seen once. Sequenced material: PBMCs. The receptors stem from a man under 40 in good health and CMV-seronegative.

In this sample, this clone turned up once. The CDR3 protein is CASKTTGSTEAFF. The CDR3 coding sequence is TGTGCCAGCAAAACGACAGGTTCAACTGAAGCTTTCTTT. V gene TRBV7-3 combines with J gene TRBJ1-1; tentative D call: TRBD1 (6 bases). The germline V and J ends were trimmed by 7 bases and 5 bases, with 14 bases remaining between them. The CDR3 has 13 amino acids. The germline gives CDR1 SGHTA, CDR2 FQGTGA.

This clone was seen a handful of times. The CDR3 coding sequence is TGTGCCTGGAGTGTAATTAGCGGGGGTTTTAGCTCCTACAATGAGCAGTTCTTC. This sequence encodes CAWSVISGGFSSYNEQFF. The chain joins TRBV30 to TRBJ2-1, with 9 bases identical to TRBD2. This CDR3 contains 18 residues. CDR1 is GTSNPN and CDR2 is SVGIG in the germline V gene (reference sequence). V lost 0 bases to trimming and J lost 0 bases; unmatched junction nucleotides: 9.

The chain has TRBV19 and TRBJ1-1; D might be TRBD1 (5 bases). Germline V lookup: CDR1 LNHDA, CDR2 SQIVND (reference sequence). CDR3 length equals 15 residues. V lost 3 bases to trimming and J lost 2 bases, with 13 bases between them. CDR3 region: CASSIVAQANTEAFF. CDR3 nucleotide sequence: TGTGCCAGTAGTATTGTGGCACAGGCAAACACTGAAGCTTTCTTT.

This chain connects TRBV6-5 to TRBJ2-1; TRBD2 aligns across 8 bases. The CDR3 has 15 amino acids. Germline V gene lookup returns CDR1 MNHEY and CDR2 SVGAGI. V trimming: 6 bases; J trimming: 7 bases; junction bases outside the gene matches: 11. CDR3 amino acids: CASRPSGSLRNEQFF. Written as DNA, the CDR3 is TGTGCCAGCAGGCCAAGCGGGAGTTTAAGGAATGAGCAGTTCTTC.

The CDR3 spells CASSLDSRQGAYNSPLHF. The DNA for the CDR3 is TGTGCCAGCAGCTTGGACTCTCGACAGGGTGCCTATAATTCACCCCTCCACTTT. V gene TRBV5-4 combines with J gene TRBJ1-6; TRBD1 agrees at 7 bases. Germline V CDR1 and CDR2: SGHNT, YYREEE (reference sequence). The CDR3 extends over 18 amino acids. With V trimmed by 0 bases and J by 2 bases, 8 bases remained unmatched.

The genes are TRBV7-2 and TRBJ2-3, with 7 nucleotides matching TRBD2. J was trimmed by 7 bases and V by 1 base; bases with no gene match: 8. Germline CDR1 is SGHTA and CDR2 is FQGNSA. There are 15 residues in the CDR3. The CDR3 protein is CASSLVAGSTNTQYF. The CDR3 DNA sequence: TGTGCCAGCAGCTTAGTAGCGGGTTCTACCAATACGCAGTATTTT. The full variable domain, with the rest looked up from reference TRBV7-2 and TRBJ2-3, is GAGVSQSPSNKVTEKGKDVELRCDPISGHTALYWYRQSLGQGLEFLIYFQGNSAPDKSGLPSDRFSAERTGGSVSTLTIQRTQQEDSAVYLCASSLVAGSTNTQYFGPGTRLTVL.

CDR3 sequence: CASSWGRTGEGTEAFF. In nucleotides, the CDR3 is TGTGCCAGCAGCTGGGGCCGGACAGGGGAAGGCACTGAAGCTTTCTTT. The rearrangement links TRBV28 to TRBJ1-1; 9 bases agree with TRBD1. Trimming took 6 bases from V and 4 from J; bases not matched to a gene: 12. CDR3 length: 16 residues. Germline loops: CDR1 MDHEN, CDR2 SYDVKM. The complete variable domain, with remaining parts taken from reference TRBV28 and TRBJ1-1, reads DVKVTQSSRYLVKRTGEKVFLECVQDMDHENMFWYRQDPGLGLRLIYFSYDVKMKEKGDIPEGYSVSREKKERFSLILESASTNQTSMYLCASSWGRTGEGTEAFFGQGTRLTVV.

About this clone itself: Its ends do not fully match the called genes, so a read error is possible. The chain combines TRBV6-1 with TRBJ1-6; possible D gene TRBD1, 5 bases. Germline V gene sequence: CDR1 MNHNS, CDR2 SASEGT. The CDR3 loop spans 14 amino acids. CDR3 DNA sequence: TGTGCCAGCAGTGGGACGGATGACAGTTCACCCCCCCACTTT. This translates into CASSGTDDSSPPHF.

DNA of the CDR3: TGTGCCAGCAGCGCAAAGATAGCGGGAGCGGGGGAGCTGTTTTTT. Its protein product is CASSAKIAGAGELFF. The chain has TRBV7-9 and TRBJ2-2; TRBD2 agrees at 9 bases. The CDR3 extends over 15 amino acids. Looked up from germline, CDR1 is SEHNR and CDR2 is FQNEAQ (reference sequence). The J segment lost 8 bases and the V segment lost 5 bases, leaving 9 bases of the junction unmatched.

This chain joins TRBV7-6 and TRBJ2-1, with 10 bases matching TRBD1. V was pared by 1 base and J by 6 bases, with 3 bases of the junction left unmatched. The CDR3 consists of 15 residues. Germline V gene data show CDR1 as SGHVS and CDR2 as FNYEAQ. This CDR3 is CASSLGTGGSNEQFF. CDR3 bases: TGTGCCAGCAGCTTAGGGACAGGGGGTTCCAATGAGCAGTTCTTC.

The genes are TRBV9 and TRBJ1-3, with TRBD1 identical over 7 bases. V lost 7 bases and J lost 1; bases outside the gene matches: 2. The CDR3 has 13 amino acids. Per germline, CDR1 SGDLS and CDR2 YYNGEE. CDR3 residues: CASPTGSGNTIYF. The DNA of the CDR3 is TGTGCCAGCCCGACAGGGTCTGGAAACACCATATATTTT.

Only a few counts were recorded for this clone. The chain employs TRBV10-3 and TRBJ1-3, with unresolved D. CDR1 is ENHRY, CDR2 SYGVKD, per germline. Trimming took 3 bases from V and 0 from J, leaving 6 bases between them. This CDR3 spans 14 amino acids. The CDR3, as DNA: TGTGCCATCAGTGAATTCGGCTCTGGAAACACCATATATTTT. Translation: CAISEFGSGNTIYF.

On this clone: Germline and junction disagree at one end, which may indicate a read error. The J gene is TRBJ2-7, the V gene TRBV4-3, with 8 positions matching TRBD2. CDR3 length: 14 amino acids. Germline CDR1 is LGHNA and CDR2 is YSLEER. CDR3 protein: CASSQDRRAPGLEF. The CDR3 DNA is TGCGCCAGCAGCCAAGATAGAAGGGCGCCGGGACTAGAGTTC.

The chain employs TRBV7-3 and TRBJ2-3; a possible D gene is TRBD1 (6 bases). Trimming stripped 3 bases from V and 3 bases from J, with 7 bases between. The CDR3 is made up of 13 amino acids. CDR1 and CDR2 (germline): SGHTA, FQGTGA. The CDR3 DNA reads as TGTGCCAGCAGCTTTCAGGGGACAGATACGCAGTATTTT. Translation: CASSFQGTDTQYF.

This chain uses TRBV30 with TRBJ2-1; 10 positions match TRBD2. The CDR3 extends over 15 amino acids. The V gene's germline CDR1 is GTSNPN and CDR2 SVGIG (reference sequence). V trimming: 4 bases; J trimming: 6 bases; junction bases outside the gene matches: 9. The CDR3 bases are TGTGCCTGGACCGTCAGCGGGAGGGCGTTCAATGAGCAGTTCTTC. It is translated as CAWTVSGRAFNEQFF.

The rearrangement uses TRBV9 and TRBJ1-4; D is uncertain. The CDR3 loop spans 15 amino acids. V lost 5 bases to trimming and J lost 5 bases, with 16 bases between them. Per germline, CDR1 SGDLS and CDR2 YYNGEE. CDR3 residues: CASSPLGRLNEKLFF. DNA for the CDR3: TGTGCCAGCAGTCCTCTTGGGAGGCTAAATGAAAAACTGTTTTTT.

This clone was detected only once. The chain has TRBV7-8 and TRBJ2-2; TRBD2 is a possible D gene (5 bases). There are 14 residues in the CDR3. The V and J ends lost 2 bases and 6 bases respectively, with 10 bases between them. In germline, CDR1 is SGHVS, CDR2 FQNEAQ. CDR3 coding DNA: TGTGCCAGCAGCTTATTTCTAGCCGCCGGGGAGCTGTTTTTT. It codes for CASSLFLAAGELFF. Drawing the rest from reference TRBV7-8 and TRBJ2-2, the complete variable domain is GAGVSQSPRYKVAKRGQDVALRCDPISGHVSLFWYQQALGQGPEFLTYFQNEAQLDKSGLPSDRFFAERPEGSVSTLKIQRTQQEDSAVYLCASSLFLAAGELFFGEGSRLTVL.

The table lists this clone with a few counts. This rearrangement joins TRBV6-1 to TRBJ1-5; D call uncertain. The CDR3 extends over 15 amino acids. Germline CDR1 reads MNHNS; CDR2 reads SASEGT. The V end was cut by 2 bases, the J end by 0 bases, with 8 bases between. The CDR3 DNA reads as TGTGCCAGCAGTGAACCAGGAATTAGCAATCAGCCCCAGCATTTT. Encoded protein: CASSEPGISNQPQHF.

This clone was counted only a few times. V gene TRBV7-9 combines with J gene TRBJ2-7; D might be TRBD2 (6 bases). The CDR3 is 15 amino acids. The germline V and J ends were trimmed by 5 bases and 3 bases, with 17 bases remaining between them. Germline values: CDR1 SEHNR, CDR2 FQNEAQ (reference sequence). For the CDR3, the DNA is TGTGCCAGCAGCCGAACAGGAGGGGCAGACTACGAGCAGTACTTC. Amino acids: CASSRTGGADYEQYF.

The CDR3 DNA reads as TGTGCCAGACCAGCGGGGGGCGAAAATCCCAGCGTGGGGGAGCAGTACTTC. Protein sequence: CARPAGGENPSVGEQYF. V usage is TRBV18 and J usage is TRBJ2-7; TRBD2 agrees at 9 bases. Germline V gene lookup returns CDR1 KGHSH and CDR2 LQKENI. The V gene end was trimmed by 9 bases and the J gene end by 7 bases; junction bases not matched to a gene: 22. The CDR3 sequence is 17 residues long.

In this sample, this clone turned up once. V usage is TRBV7-2 and J usage is TRBJ2-3; TRBD1 is a possible D gene (6 bases). The CDR3 has 14 amino acids. The germline V gene encodes CDR1 SGHTA and CDR2 FQGNSA. The V end lost 8 bases, the J end lost 0 bases, and 12 bases lay between the germline ends. DNA of the CDR3: TGTGCCAGCTCTAGACAGGCTAGCACAGATACGCAGTATTTT. Protein sequence: CASSRQASTDTQYF.

There are a few counts of this clone. The chain links TRBV5-1 to TRBJ2-7; TRBD1 might be the D (5 bases). Trimming shortened V by 0 bases and J by 2 bases, and 12 bases separated the two germline ends. Per germline, CDR1 SGHRS and CDR2 YFSETQ. The CDR3 has 15 amino acids. The CDR3 region is CASSLARELTYEQYF. DNA of the CDR3: TGCGCCAGCAGCTTGGCCAGGGAACTAACCTACGAGCAGTACTTC.

The chain couples TRBV15 to TRBJ1-4, with TRBD1 identical over 10 bases. CDR3 length: 15 amino acids. Germline V gene data show CDR1 as LNHNV and CDR2 as YYDKDF (reference sequence). Trimming removed 0 bases from V and 7 bases from J; junction bases left unmatched: 2. CDR3 loop: CATSREGTGVEKLFF. CDR3 nucleotide sequence: TGTGCCACCAGCAGAGAAGGGACAGGGGTTGAAAAACTGTTTTTT.

This clone came up a few times. The chain carries TRBV28 and TRBJ1-3; TRBD1 is a possible D gene (6 bases). The CDR3 has 13 amino acids. Germline CDR1 MDHEN, CDR2 SYDVKM. The ends were cut back, 9 bases at V and 2 bases at J, with 11 bases in the middle. CDR3 DNA: TGTGCCAGTGAACAGGGCACTGGAAACACCATATATTTT. Its translation is CASEQGTGNTIYF.

The chain recombines TRBV28 with TRBJ1-5, with a possible D match to TRBD1 (5 bases). V shed 4 bases and J shed 6 bases, with 22 bases lying between them. The germline CDR1 and CDR2 sequences are MDHEN and SYDVKM. The CDR3 spans 17 residues. The CDR3 loop reads CASSSPGGGTLSQPQHF. The DNA of the CDR3 is TGTGCCAGCAGTTCCCCCGGGGGAGGGACCTTAAGTCAGCCCCAGCATTTT.

As concerns this clone: This specimen includes other DNA sequences encoding the same CDR3. The chain joins TRBV9 to TRBJ1-2; the D gene is possibly TRBD1 (5 bases). CDR1 is SGDLS, CDR2 YYNGEE, per germline. Trimming left V 0 bases short and J 2 bases short, with 5 bases between. CDR3 length: 13 residues. The CDR3 sequence is CASSVDRNYGYTF. In nucleotides, the CDR3 is TGTGCCAGCAGCGTAGACAGGAACTATGGCTACACCTTC.

This clone was observed a handful of times. The rearrangement links TRBV6-6 to TRBJ2-5; TRBD1 matches at 7 bases. CDR3 length: 13 amino acids. Germline V gene lookup returns CDR1 MNHNY and CDR2 SVGAGI (reference sequence). V shed 5 bases and J 3 bases; nucleotides not matched to a gene: 3. CDR3 protein: CASSRDSKETQYF. Written as DNA, the CDR3 is TGTGCCAGCAGTCGGGACAGTAAAGAGACCCAGTACTTC.

This clone was observed a handful of times. This rearrangement joins TRBV27 to TRBJ2-5; 10 bases match TRBD2. The junction had 10 bases not matched to a gene; V was cut back by 5 bases and J by 4 bases. This CDR3 is 16 amino acids long. Germline V gene sequence: CDR1 MNHEY, CDR2 SMNVEV (reference sequence). CDR3 DNA: TGTGCCAGCAGTCTCCGGTCTACTAGCGGGGTAGAGACCCAGTACTTC. Translation: CASSLRSTSGVETQYF.